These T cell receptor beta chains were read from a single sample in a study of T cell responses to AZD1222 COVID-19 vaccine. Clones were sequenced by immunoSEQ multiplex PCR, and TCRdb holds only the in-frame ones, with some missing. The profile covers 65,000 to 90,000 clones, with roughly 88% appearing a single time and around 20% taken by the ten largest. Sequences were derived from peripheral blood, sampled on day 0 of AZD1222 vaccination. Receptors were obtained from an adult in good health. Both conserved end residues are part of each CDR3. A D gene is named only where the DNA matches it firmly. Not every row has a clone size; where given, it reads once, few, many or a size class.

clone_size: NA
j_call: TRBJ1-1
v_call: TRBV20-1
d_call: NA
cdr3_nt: TGCAGTGCTAAGACAAACACTGAAGCTTTCTTT
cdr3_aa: CSAKTNTEAFF

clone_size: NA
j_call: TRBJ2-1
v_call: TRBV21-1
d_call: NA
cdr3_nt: TGTGCCAGCAAACTAGCGGCCAAGTTCTTC
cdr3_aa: CASKLAAKFF

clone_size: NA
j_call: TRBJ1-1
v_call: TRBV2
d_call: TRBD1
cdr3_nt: TGTGCCAGCAATACCGGGACAGGGCGTGAAGCTTTCTTT
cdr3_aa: CASNTGTGREAFF

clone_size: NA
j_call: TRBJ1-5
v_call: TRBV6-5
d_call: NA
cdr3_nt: TGTGCCAGCAGAGGAGCCGGGGGGGTAAATCAGCCCCAGCATTTT
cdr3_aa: CASRGAGGVNQPQHF

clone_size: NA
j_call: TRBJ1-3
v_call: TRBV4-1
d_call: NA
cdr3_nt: TGCGCCAGCAGCCAAGTAGCGCGAAACACCATATATTTT
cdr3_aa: CASSQVARNTIYF

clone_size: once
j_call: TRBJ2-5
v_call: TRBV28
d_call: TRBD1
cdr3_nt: TGTGCCAGCAGGGAAACAGGGGGCGCGTACTTC
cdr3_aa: CASRETGGAYF

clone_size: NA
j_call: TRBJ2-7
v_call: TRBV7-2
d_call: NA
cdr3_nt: TGTGCCAGCAGCTTGGGGAACGAGCAGTACTTC
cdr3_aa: CASSLGNEQYF

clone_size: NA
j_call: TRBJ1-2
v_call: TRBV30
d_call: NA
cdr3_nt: TGTGCCTGGAGTGTAAACCGTTTCGAGGGGGGCTACACCTTC
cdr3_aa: CAWSVNRFEGGYTF

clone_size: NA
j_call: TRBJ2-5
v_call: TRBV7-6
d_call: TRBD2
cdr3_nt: TGTGCCAGCAGCCAAGGACTAGGCCTACAAGAGACCCAGTACTTC
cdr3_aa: CASSQGLGLQETQYF

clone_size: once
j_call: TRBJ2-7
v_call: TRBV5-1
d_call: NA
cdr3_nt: TGCGCCAGCAGCTTAGTCCCACAGGACTACGAGCAGTACTTC
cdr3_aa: CASSLVPQDYEQYF

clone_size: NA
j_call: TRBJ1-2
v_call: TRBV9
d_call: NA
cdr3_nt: TGTGCCAGCAGCGCGTTTGATAGGTTGGGATCTGGCTACACCTTC
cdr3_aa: CASSAFDRLGSGYTF

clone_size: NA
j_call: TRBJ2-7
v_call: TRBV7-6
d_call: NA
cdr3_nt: TGTGCCAGCAGCTCCACGTCGGCGTCCTACGAGCAGTACTTC
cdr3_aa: CASSSTSASYEQYF

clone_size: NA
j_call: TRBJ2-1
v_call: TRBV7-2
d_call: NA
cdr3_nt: TGTGCCAGCAGCTTTCAAGCTAGAGGGGTTGAGCAGTTCTTC
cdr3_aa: CASSFQARGVEQFF

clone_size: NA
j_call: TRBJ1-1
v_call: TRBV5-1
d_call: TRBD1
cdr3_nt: TGCGCCAGCAGCCGACAGGGCGGGACTGAAGCTTTCTTT
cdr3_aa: CASSRQGGTEAFF

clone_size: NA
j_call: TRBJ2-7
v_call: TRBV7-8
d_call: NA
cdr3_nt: TGTGCCAGCAGCTTAGAAGCCGTCTACGAGCAGTACTTC
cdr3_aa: CASSLEAVYEQYF

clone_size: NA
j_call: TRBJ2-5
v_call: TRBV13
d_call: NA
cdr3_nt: TGTGCCAGCAGCCGACGACAGGCGCCGGTGGAGACCCAGTACTTC
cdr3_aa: CASSRRQAPVETQYF

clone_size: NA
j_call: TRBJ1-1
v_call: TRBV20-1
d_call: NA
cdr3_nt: TGCAGTGTCCGGGTCGACACTGAAGCTTTCTTT
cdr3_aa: CSVRVDTEAFF

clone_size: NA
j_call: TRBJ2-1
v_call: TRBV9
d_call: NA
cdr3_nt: TGTGCCAGCAGCCCCTCGGTACGGGCCGACAGTGAGCAGTTCTTC
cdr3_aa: CASSPSVRADSEQFF

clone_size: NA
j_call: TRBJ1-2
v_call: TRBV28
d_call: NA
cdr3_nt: TGTGCCAGCAGTTTACTCAGGACAGCACCTTATGGCTACACCTTC
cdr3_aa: CASSLLRTAPYGYTF

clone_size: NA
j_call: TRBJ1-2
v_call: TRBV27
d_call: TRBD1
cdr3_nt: TGTGCCAGCAGTCCGATGACAGGGTTCAGGGGCTACACCTTC
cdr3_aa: CASSPMTGFRGYTF

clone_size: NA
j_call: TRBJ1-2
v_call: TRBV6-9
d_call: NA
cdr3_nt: TGTGCCAGCAGTTACTGGGGCGGGCAGGGCTACACCTTC
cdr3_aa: CASSYWGGQGYTF

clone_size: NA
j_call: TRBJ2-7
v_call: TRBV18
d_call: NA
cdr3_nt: TGTGCCAGCTCACCACGGGACGACGAGCAGTACTTC
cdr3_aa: CASSPRDDEQYF

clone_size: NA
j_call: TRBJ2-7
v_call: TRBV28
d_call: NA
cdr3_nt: TGTGCCAGCAGTGGGGAAAAGGGTCTTCAGTACTTC
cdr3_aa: CASSGEKGLQYF

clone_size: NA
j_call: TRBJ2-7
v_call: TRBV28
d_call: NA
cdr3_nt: TGTGCCAGCAGTTTTCACGGGACAAGCTACGAGCAGTACTTC
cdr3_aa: CASSFHGTSYEQYF

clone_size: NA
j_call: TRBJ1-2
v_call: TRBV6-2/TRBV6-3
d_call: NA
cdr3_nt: TGTGCCAGCAGTGGGGCCAATAACTATGGCTACACCTTC
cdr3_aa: CASSGANNYGYTF

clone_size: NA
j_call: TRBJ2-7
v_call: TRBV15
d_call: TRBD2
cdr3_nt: TGTGCCACCAGCAGAGACAGAGCTAGCGGCGAGCAGTACTTC
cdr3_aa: CATSRDRASGEQYF

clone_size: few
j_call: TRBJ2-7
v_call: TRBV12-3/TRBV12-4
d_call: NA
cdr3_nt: TGTGCCAGCAGTTCCGGGCCCTCCTACGAGCAGTACTTC
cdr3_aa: CASSSGPSYEQYF

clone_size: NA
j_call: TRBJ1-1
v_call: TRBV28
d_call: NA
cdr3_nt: TGTGGGAGCGTAGGGCCTGGTGGTTTTACTGAAGCTTTCTTT
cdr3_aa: CGSVGPGGFTEAFF

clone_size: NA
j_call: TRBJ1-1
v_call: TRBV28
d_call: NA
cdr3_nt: TGTGCCAGTAGGACGGGTAACACTGAAGCTTTCTTT
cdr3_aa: CASRTGNTEAFF

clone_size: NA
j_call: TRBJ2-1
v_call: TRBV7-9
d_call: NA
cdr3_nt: TGTGCCAGTTCCGGGGATCCGACGCATGAGCAGTTCTTC
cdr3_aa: CASSGDPTHEQFF

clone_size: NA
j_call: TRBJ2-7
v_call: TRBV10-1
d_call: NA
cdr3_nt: TGCGCCAGCAGTGAACTAGTGGGAGCACTGTCCGAGCAGTACTTC
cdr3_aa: CASSELVGALSEQYF

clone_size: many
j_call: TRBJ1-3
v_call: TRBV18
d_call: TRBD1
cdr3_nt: TGTGCCAGCTCACCACCGACAGGGGACGGAAACACCATATATTTT
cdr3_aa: CASSPPTGDGNTIYF